Shown below are 14 T cell receptor beta chains from a single sample sequenced in a study of T cells in Graves' hyperthyroidism and ophthalmopathy (dated by TCRdb to about 2019). The protocol used for the library was multiplex PCR. The instrument given in TCRdb is Illumina HiSeq 2000. The TCR beta CDR3 regions were amplified from RNA transcripts. For the first round of RT-PCR on the TCR CDR3, the HTBI primer set was used together with the Qiagen OneStep RT-PCR kit. The raw public data were reprocessed by TCRdb itself: fastp quality trimming at Q25, MiXCR clonotype calling, in-frame beta chains only. Each entry is one CDR3 protein sequence, shown with its most common DNA and genes. The sample yields fewer than 500,000 distinct CDR3 sequences; about 13% were counted once. The top ten constitute around 20% of the sample. The sample taken for sequencing was blood. The receptors here all came from a young man with Graves' hyperthyroidism that later progressed to Graves' ophthalmopathy.

V is TRBV2 and J is TRBJ1-2; 10 positions match TRBD1. Per the germline V gene, CDR1 is SNHLY and CDR2 is FYNNEI. The V gene end was trimmed by 5 bases and the J gene end by 3 bases; junction bases not matched to a gene: 3. The CDR3 covers 14 residues. The CDR3 spells CASSSGTGDYGYTF. In DNA form, the CDR3 reads TGTGCCAGCAGTTCTGGGACAGGGGACTATGGCTACACCTTC.

This clonotype was observed many times. The V and J genes are TRBV28 and TRBJ2-1; D might be TRBD2 (5 bases). Germline V gene lookup returns CDR1 MDHEN and CDR2 SYDVKM. V lost 4 bases and J 13 bases, leaving 20 bases between the germline ends. This CDR3 is built from 14 residues. In DNA, the CDR3 is TGTGCCAGCAGTTCTGACTGGGCGGGCCCCCCTCAGTTCTTC. Amino acid sequence: CASSSDWAGPPQFF.

The table lists this clonotype with a few counts. The V gene is TRBV7-9, the J gene TRBJ2-2; a weak D match, TRBD1 (6 bases). Germline V gene lookup returns CDR1 SEHNR and CDR2 FQNEAQ (reference sequence). The CDR3 is 16 amino acids. Between the trimmed V and J ends, which lost 5 bases and 1 base, there was a span of 14 bases. In DNA, the CDR3 is TGTGCCAGCAGCAACAGGGCGCCACGGAACACCGGGGAGCTGTTTTTT. The encoded protein is CASSNRAPRNTGELFF.

A note on this clonotype: Being one base from a much bigger clone, this may be a read error. This chain connects TRBV28 to TRBJ2-7; D may correspond to TRBD1 or TRBD2 (5 bases each). This CDR3 comprises 15 residues. Germline V gene data show CDR1 as MDHEN and CDR2 as SYDVKM. Trimming stripped 6 bases from V and 1 base from J, with 16 bases between. CDR3 residues: CASSSGAGWSYEQYF. The DNA of the CDR3 is TGTGCCAGCAGCTCCGGGGCAGGGTGGTCCTACGAGCAGTACTTC.

The sample holds a few counts of this clonotype. The chain is built from TRBV9 and TRBJ1-1; D possibly corresponds to TRBD1 (5 bases). The CDR3 is 18 residues long. The V gene's germline CDR1 is SGDLS and CDR2 YYNGEE. CDR3 sequence (DNA): TGTCCCCCAAATCCCCCCCCCGGGGGGAAGGGGATGAACACTGAAGCTTTCTTT. Its protein is CPPNPPPGGKGMNTEAFF.

This clonotype was recorded many times. The V gene is TRBV6-1, the J gene TRBJ1-6; D remains ambiguous. From germline, CDR1 is MNHNS and CDR2 SASEGT. Trimming removed 5 bases at V and 9 bases at J, with 14 bases between. The CDR3 covers 14 residues. The CDR3 region has the DNA TGTGCCAGCAGTTGGGATAGGGCAGGTTCACCCCTCCACTTT. Residues: CASSWDRAGSPLHF.

Ten or more counts support this clonotype. The chain has TRBV20-1 and TRBJ1-1; tentative D call: TRBD1 (6 bases). From germline, CDR1 is DFQATT and CDR2 SNEGSKA (reference sequence). V lost 6 bases to trimming and J lost 5 bases, with 16 bases between them. This CDR3 has 13 residues. CDR3 nucleotide sequence: TGCAGTGCCCCCCGAGGGGGGAGGACTGAAGCTTTCTTT. This codes for CSAPRGGRTEAFF.

This clonotype was counted ten times or more. The genes are TRBV5-1 and TRBJ2-1, with D perhaps matching TRBD2 (7 bases). CDR3 size: 17 residues. CDR1 is SGHRS and CDR2 is YFSETQ in the germline V gene. V lost 4 bases, J lost 4 bases, and 21 bases lay in between. The chain's CDR3 is CASSGKGGMAPYNEQFF. The CDR3 region has the DNA TGCGCCAGCAGCGGAAAGGGGGGGATGGCCCCATACAATGAGCAGTTCTTC.

The gene calls are TRBV10-3 and TRBJ2-1; 10 bases fit TRBD1. This CDR3 has 16 amino acids. Germline CDR1 reads ENHRY; CDR2 reads SYGVKD. V shed 6 bases, J shed 5 bases, and the junction held 10 bases outside the gene matches. For the CDR3, the DNA is TGTGCCATCAGAGAAACCGGGACAGGGGATCACAATGAGCAGTTCTTC. Amino acid sequence: CAIRETGTGDHNEQFF.

This clonotype was found many times. The chain joins TRBV28 to TRBJ2-7; D gene unclear. Trimming cost V 2 bases and J 3 bases, with 11 bases left between them. The CDR3 spans 14 residues. CDR1 and CDR2 from the germline V gene are MDHEN and SYDVKM. The CDR3 coding sequence is TGTGCCAGCAGTTTACAAGGCAGGTTCTACGAGCAGTACTTC. It encodes CASSLQGRFYEQYF.

The chain employs TRBV24-1 and TRBJ2-3; D is possibly TRBD1 (6 bases). CDR1 is KGHDR and CDR2 is SFDVKD in the germline V gene. V was cut by 3 bases and J by 4 bases, with 10 bases left in between. CDR3 length equals 14 residues. CDR3 protein: CATSDAKGADTQYF. The CDR3 DNA is TGTGCCACCAGTGATGCTAAGGGGGCAGATACGCAGTATTTT.

This clonotype has just a few counts. The chain employs TRBV6-1 and TRBJ1-6, with a tentative D call TRBD1 (6 bases). Germline loops: CDR1 MNHNS, CDR2 SASEGT. The CDR3 is 15 residues long. V lost 5 bases, J lost 9 bases, and 17 bases lay in between. CDR3 sequence: CASSLAGLGGSPLHF. DNA for the CDR3: TGTGCCAGCAGTCTCGCAGGGCTAGGGGGTTCACCCCTCCACTTT.

This clonotype was counted many times. This rearrangement joins TRBV6-1 to TRBJ2-2, with no clear D. This CDR3 has 14 residues. Per germline, CDR1 MNHNS and CDR2 SASEGT. V gave up 5 bases and J gave up 2 bases, with 9 bases separating them. The CDR3 nucleotides read TGTGCCAGCAGTAACGGCCTAAACACCGGGGAGCTGTTTTTT. This sequence encodes CASSNGLNTGELFF.

Worth noting for this clonotype: A read error may be the cause here, since a much bigger clone is one base away. The J gene is TRBJ1-1, the V gene TRBV20-1, with TRBD1 matching over 7 bases. V shed 3 bases and J 6 bases; nucleotides not matched to a gene: 10. The CDR3 length is 14 residues. Germline V gene data show CDR1 as DFQATT and CDR2 as SNEGSKA (reference sequence). CDR3 in amino acids: CSASSQGVNAEAFF. The CDR3 nucleotides read TGCAGTGCTAGTAGCCAGGGGGTCAACGCTGAAGCTTTCTTT.